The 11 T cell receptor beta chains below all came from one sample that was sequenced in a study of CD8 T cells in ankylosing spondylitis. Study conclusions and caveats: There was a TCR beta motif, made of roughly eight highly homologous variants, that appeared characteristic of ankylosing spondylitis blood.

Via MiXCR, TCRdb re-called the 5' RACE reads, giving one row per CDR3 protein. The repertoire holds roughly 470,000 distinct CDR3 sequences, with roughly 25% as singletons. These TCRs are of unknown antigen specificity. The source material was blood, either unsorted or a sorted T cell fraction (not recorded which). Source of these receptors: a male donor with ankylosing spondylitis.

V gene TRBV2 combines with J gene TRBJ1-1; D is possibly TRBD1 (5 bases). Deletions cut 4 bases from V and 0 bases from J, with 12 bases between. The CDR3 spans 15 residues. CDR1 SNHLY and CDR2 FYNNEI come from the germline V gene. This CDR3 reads CASSGGNSMNTEAFF. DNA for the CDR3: TGTGCCAGCAGTGGGGGGAACTCCATGAACACTGAAGCTTTCTTT.

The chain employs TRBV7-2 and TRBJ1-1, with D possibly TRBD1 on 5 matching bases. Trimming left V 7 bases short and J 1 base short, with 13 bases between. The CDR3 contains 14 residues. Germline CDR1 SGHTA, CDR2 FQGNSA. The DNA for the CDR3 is TGTGCCAGCACCCCGGGGAGGGGGAACACTGAAGCTTTCTTT. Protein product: CASTPGRGNTEAFF.

The CDR3 coding sequence is TGCAGTGCTTACCGGGACAGGATCGATCAGCCCCAGCATTTT. The encoded protein is CSAYRDRIDQPQHF. V and J are TRBV20-1 and TRBJ1-5, with 8 bases fitting TRBD1. The CDR3 spans 14 residues. Germline V CDR1 and CDR2: DFQATT, SNEGSKA (reference sequence). The junction had 8 bases not matched to a gene; V was cut back by 5 bases and J by 5 bases.

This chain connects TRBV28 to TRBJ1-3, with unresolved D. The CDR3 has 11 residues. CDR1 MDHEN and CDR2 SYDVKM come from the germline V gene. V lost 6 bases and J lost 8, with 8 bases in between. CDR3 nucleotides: TGTGCCAGCAGATTGATAGACACCATATATTTT. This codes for CASRLIDTIYF.

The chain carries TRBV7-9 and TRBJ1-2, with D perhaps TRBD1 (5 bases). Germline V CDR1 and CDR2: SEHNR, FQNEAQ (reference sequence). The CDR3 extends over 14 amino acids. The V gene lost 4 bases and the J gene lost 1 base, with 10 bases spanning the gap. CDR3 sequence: CASSSTEVNYGYTF. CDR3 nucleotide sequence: TGTGCCAGCAGCTCGACAGAGGTTAACTATGGCTACACCTTC.

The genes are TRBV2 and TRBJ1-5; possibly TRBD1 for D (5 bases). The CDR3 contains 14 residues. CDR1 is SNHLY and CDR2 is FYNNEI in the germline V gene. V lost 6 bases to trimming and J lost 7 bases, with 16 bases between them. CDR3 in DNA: TGTGCCAGCAGCTCTACCAGGGTTGGGCAGCCCCAGCATTTT. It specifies CASSSTRVGQPQHF.

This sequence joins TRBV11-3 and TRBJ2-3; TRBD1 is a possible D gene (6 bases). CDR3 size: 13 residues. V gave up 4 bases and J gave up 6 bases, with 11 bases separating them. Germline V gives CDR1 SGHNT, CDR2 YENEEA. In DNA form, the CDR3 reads TGTGCCAGCAGCTACGAGACAGGTGATACGCAGTATTTT. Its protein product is CASSYETGDTQYF.

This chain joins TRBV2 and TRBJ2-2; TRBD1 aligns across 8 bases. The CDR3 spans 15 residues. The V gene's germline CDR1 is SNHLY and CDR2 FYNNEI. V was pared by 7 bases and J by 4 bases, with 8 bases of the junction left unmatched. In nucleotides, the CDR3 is TGTGCCAGCACCGGGACAGGCGGCGGCACCGGGGAGCTGTTTTTT. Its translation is CASTGTGGGTGELFF.

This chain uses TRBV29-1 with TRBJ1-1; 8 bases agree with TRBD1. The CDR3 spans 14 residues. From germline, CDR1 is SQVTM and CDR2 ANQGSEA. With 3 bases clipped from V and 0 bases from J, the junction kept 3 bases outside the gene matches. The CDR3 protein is CSVDPQGVNTEAFF. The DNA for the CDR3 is TGCAGCGTTGATCCACAGGGGGTGAACACTGAAGCTTTCTTT.

CDR3 residues: CASSLVTGGRGYTF. CDR3 nucleotide sequence: TGTGCCAGCAGCTTAGTGACAGGGGGCAGGGGCTACACCTTC. V and J are TRBV7-8 and TRBJ1-2, with TRBD1 matching over 10 bases. V shed 1 base, J shed 8 bases, and the junction held 4 bases outside the gene matches. Germline CDR1 and CDR2: SGHVS and FQNEAQ. The CDR3 has 14 amino acids.

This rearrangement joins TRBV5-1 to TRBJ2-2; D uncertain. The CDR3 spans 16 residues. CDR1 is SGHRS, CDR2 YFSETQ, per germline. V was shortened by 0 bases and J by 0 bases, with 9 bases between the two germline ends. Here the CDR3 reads CASSLAPPANTGELFF. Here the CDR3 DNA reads TGCGCCAGCAGCTTGGCCCCCCCCGCGAACACCGGGGAGCTGTTTTTT.